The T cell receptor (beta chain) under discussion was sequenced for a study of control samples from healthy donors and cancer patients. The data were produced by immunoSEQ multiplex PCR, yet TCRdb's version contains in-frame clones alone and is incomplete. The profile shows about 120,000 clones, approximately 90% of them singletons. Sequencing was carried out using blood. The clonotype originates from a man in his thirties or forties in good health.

CDR3 sequence (DNA): TGTGCCATCAGTGAAGGTCTATCTCGGACTGAAGCTTTCTTT. As protein: CAISEGLSRTEAFF. This chain links TRBV10-3 with TRBJ1-1; no definite D call. Germline V CDR1 and CDR2: ENHRY, SYGVKD. With 3 bases removed from V and 5 bases from J, the gap between germline ends came to 13 bases. The length of the CDR3 is 14 residues.